Below, one T cell receptor (beta chain) is given with its context. V was shortened by 6 bases and J by 5 bases, with 13 bases between the two germline ends. Germline CDR1 is SNHLY and CDR2 is FYNNEI. The CDR3 extends over 13 amino acids. Sequencing was performed with immunoSEQ multiplex PCR; in TCRdb, only in-frame clones are kept and a portion is missing. The repertoire holds under 70,000 clones, with roughly 90% as singletons. The data stem from a study of T cell changes during pregnancy in multiple sclerosis. The source was peripheral blood, collected in the second trimester of pregnancy. The chain links TRBV2 to TRBJ1-1; D is perhaps TRBD1 (6 bases). This TCR was recovered from a female donor with multiple sclerosis, enrolled in a pregnancy study. DNA for the CDR3: TGTGCCAGCAGGATAACAGGGAGTACTGAAGCTTTCTTT. Protein: CASRITGSTEAFF.